The T cell receptor beta chain described here comes from a study of T cell clones after liver transplantation. Overall study: Three of eight recipients were HCV-positive; others had non-autoimmune, non-viral indications. At least one year of complete immunosuppression withdrawal without enzymes over twice normal defined tolerance.

This table comes from immunoSEQ multiplex PCR, and its TCRdb copy is limited to in-frame clones, with some not included. The top ten clones hold 40% to 50% of a sample with some 15,000 clones, 80% to 95% of them seen once. This sequence originates from a human donor who received a liver transplant. The sequenced sample was CD8+ T cells from blood, obtained before liver transplant.

This CDR3 reads CASSPWDSHTEAFF. The CDR3 nucleotides are TGTGCCAGCAGTCCTTGGGACAGCCACACTGAAGCTTTCTTT. The genes are TRBV2 and TRBJ1-1; 7 nucleotides align to TRBD1. Germline lookup yields CDR1 SNHLY and CDR2 FYNNEI. The CDR3 has 14 amino acids. V shed 5 bases, J shed 3 bases, and the junction held 6 bases outside the gene matches.